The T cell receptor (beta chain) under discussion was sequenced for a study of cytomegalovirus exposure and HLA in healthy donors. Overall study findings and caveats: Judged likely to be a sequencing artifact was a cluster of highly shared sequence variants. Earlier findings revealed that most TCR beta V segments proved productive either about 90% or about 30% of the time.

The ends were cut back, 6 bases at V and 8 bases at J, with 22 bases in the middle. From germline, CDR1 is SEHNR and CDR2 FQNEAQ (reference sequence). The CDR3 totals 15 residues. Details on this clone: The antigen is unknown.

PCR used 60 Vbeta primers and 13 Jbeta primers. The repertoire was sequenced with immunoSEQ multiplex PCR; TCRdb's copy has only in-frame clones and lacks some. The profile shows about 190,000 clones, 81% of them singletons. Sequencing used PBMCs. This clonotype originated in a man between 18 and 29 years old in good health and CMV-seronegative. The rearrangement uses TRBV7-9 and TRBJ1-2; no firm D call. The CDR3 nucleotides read TGTGCCAGCAGTAGTCGGCGGGCCCTCAAGCGGGGCTACACCTTC. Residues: CASSSRRALKRGYTF.